This entry lists 18 T cell receptor beta chains sequenced from one sample in a study of beta chain features in type 1 diabetes. What these receptors recognize is not known. Findings of the study overall: In every one of the four CD4+ subsets, TCRB CDR3s were moderately but significantly shorter in Type 1 diabetes patients.

The entirety of the isolated RNA underwent reverse transcription, so expressed TCRB transcripts were sequenced. Here immunoSEQ multiplex PCR was the method, and the copy in TCRdb shows in-frame clones only, minus some. Here the sample spans around 97,000 clones, around 30% being singletons. Sample: central memory CD4+ T cells from blood. These receptors were obtained from a woman aged 18-29 years with type 1 diabetes.

This clone was found a few times. The chain recombines TRBV5-1 with TRBJ1-4; 11 bases are a match to TRBD1. From germline, CDR1 is SGHRS and CDR2 YFSETQ. The CDR3 totals 17 residues. After removal of 4 bases from V and 8 bases from J, the junction contained 13 bases not matched to a gene. The CDR3 here is CASSLEGQGGPWEKLFF. The CDR3 coding sequence is TGCGCCAGCAGCCTGGAGGGACAGGGGGGCCCTTGGGAAAAACTGTTTTTT.

This clone was observed a handful of times. The V and J genes are TRBV2 and TRBJ1-3; 8 bases map to TRBD1. This CDR3 is built from 12 residues. Losses at the gene ends were 4 bases for V and 15 bases for J; bases not matched to a gene: 8. Germline CDR1 reads SNHLY; CDR2 reads FYNNEI. The CDR3 DNA sequence: TGTGCCAGCAGTGTAGACAGGGGTCCAACATATTTT. Its translation is CASSVDRGPTYF.

The chain carries TRBV27 and TRBJ2-2; 8 nucleotides agree with TRBD1. After removal of 5 bases from V and 3 bases from J, the junction contained 5 bases not matched to a gene. CDR3 length equals 15 residues. Germline lookup yields CDR1 MNHEY and CDR2 SMNVEV (reference sequence). The CDR3 spells CASSPLDRDTGELFF. The CDR3 nucleotides read TGTGCCAGCAGTCCATTGGACAGGGACACCGGGGAGCTGTTTTTT.

This clone was observed a few times. This chain links TRBV5-6 with TRBJ1-1; D may be TRBD1 (6 bases). The CDR3 has 15 residues. Trimming left V 0 bases short and J 2 bases short, with 11 bases between. Germline lookup yields CDR1 SGHDT and CDR2 YYEEEE. This CDR3 reads CASSLVGTPNTEAFF. In DNA form, the CDR3 reads TGTGCCAGCAGCTTGGTGGGGACACCTAACACTGAAGCTTTCTTT.

The chain joins TRBV7-9 to TRBJ1-1; 8 bases match TRBD1. The CDR3 sequence is 15 residues long. CDR1 is SEHNR, CDR2 FQNEAQ, per germline (reference sequence). The junction had 8 bases not matched to a gene; V was cut back by 5 bases and J by 3 bases. The CDR3 DNA sequence: TGTGCCAGCAGCCTGACAGGGGTCGGTGACACTGAAGCTTTCTTT. It encodes CASSLTGVGDTEAFF.

This clone was observed a single time. This sequence joins TRBV7-9 and TRBJ1-2, with D perhaps TRBD1 (5 bases). The germline V and J ends were trimmed by 5 bases and 10 bases, with 20 bases remaining between them. In germline, CDR1 is SEHNR, CDR2 FQNEAQ (reference sequence). CDR3 size: 14 residues. CDR3 coding DNA: TGTGCCAGCAGCCTAACCGGGACCGGAGGGGACTACACCTTC. It codes for CASSLTGTGGDYTF.

The chain has TRBV20-1 and TRBJ1-2, with 7 bases lining up with TRBD1. There are 11 residues in the CDR3. Germline V lookup: CDR1 DFQATT, CDR2 SNEGSKA (reference sequence). Losses at the gene ends were 5 bases for V and 3 bases for J; bases not matched to a gene: 0. The CDR3: CSAGTDYGYTF. The CDR3 DNA reads TGCAGTGCTGGGACAGACTATGGCTACACCTTC.

The chain has TRBV5-1 and TRBJ1-5; possibly TRBD1 for D (6 bases). V lost 8 bases and J 7 bases, leaving 25 bases between the germline ends. Germline CDR1 reads SGHRS; CDR2 reads YFSETQ. CDR3 size: 16 residues. CDR3 region: CASRTGLPGDNQPQHF. In DNA, the CDR3 is TGCGCCAGTCGGACGGGTCTCCCCGGGGACAACCAGCCCCAGCATTTT.

The CDR3 nucleotides read TGTGCCAGCAGCCAAGGCAGGGGACGAGAGACCCAGTACTTC. It specifies CASSQGRGRETQYF. J is TRBJ2-5 and V is TRBV14; the D gene is possibly TRBD1 (6 bases). The CDR3 spans 14 residues. Germline loops: CDR1 SGHDN, CDR2 FVKESK. The V end lost 1 base, the J end lost 4 bases, and 10 bases lay between the germline ends.

The chain uses TRBV28 and TRBJ2-7; D call uncertain. Germline V gives CDR1 MDHEN, CDR2 SYDVKM. The CDR3 extends over 12 amino acids. Trimming took off 10 bases at V and 3 bases at J, with 13 bases between the two ends. The CDR3 nucleotides read TGTGCCACCCACACCAATGGCTACGAGCAGTACTTC. As protein: CATHTNGYEQYF.

This chain connects TRBV10-3 to TRBJ2-3; 12 bases agree with TRBD2. The CDR3 runs 16 residues. The V and J ends lost 3 bases and 5 bases, in that order; junction bases with no gene match: 6. Germline CDR1 ENHRY, CDR2 SYGVKD. DNA for the CDR3: TGTGCCATCAGTGAAGGAGCTAGCGGGAGGGTAGATACGCAGTATTTT. This gives the protein CAISEGASGRVDTQYF.

J is TRBJ1-3 and V is TRBV19; TRBD1 is a possible D gene (5 bases). Germline CDR1 is LNHDA and CDR2 is SQIVND (reference sequence). The V gene lost 0 bases and the J gene lost 0 bases, with 12 bases spanning the gap. The CDR3 length is 17 residues. This chain's CDR3 is CASSIDGGRLSGNTIYF. DNA for the CDR3: TGTGCCAGTAGTATAGACGGGGGACGCCTCTCTGGAAACACCATATATTTT.

This clone was observed once. J is TRBJ1-5 and V is TRBV18; D perhaps matches TRBD1 (6 bases). V was shortened by 5 bases and J by 3 bases, with 14 bases between the two germline ends. CDR1 KGHSH and CDR2 LQKENI come from the germline V gene. This CDR3 has 15 amino acids. The CDR3 here is CASSSLQGNNQPQHF. The DNA for the CDR3 is TGTGCCAGCTCATCCCTTCAGGGGAACAATCAGCCCCAGCATTTT.

This chain links TRBV11-3 with TRBJ2-3, with 8 bases fitting TRBD2. Germline CDR1 reads SGHNT; CDR2 reads YENEEA. J lost 0 bases, V lost 1 base, and 3 bases had no gene match. The CDR3 has 16 amino acids. The CDR3 is CASSLASGSSTDTQYF. CDR3 DNA: TGTGCCAGCAGCTTAGCCAGCGGGAGTAGCACAGATACGCAGTATTTT.

In its sample, this clone was seen a few times. The chain combines TRBV21-1 with TRBJ1-2; TRBD1 is taken as the D call from the table, unchecked against the DNA. TRBV21-1 is deemed a pseudogene. The CDR3 spans 15 residues. CDR3 nucleotide sequence: TGTGCCAGCAGCAAAGCGCCAGACAGATCCTATGGCTACACCTTC. It translates to CASSKAPDRSYGYTF.

The chain has TRBV28 and TRBJ2-2; maybe TRBD2 (5 bases). The germline V gene encodes CDR1 MDHEN and CDR2 SYDVKM. The CDR3 contains 15 residues. Trimming shortened V by 6 bases and J by 0 bases, and 11 bases separated the two germline ends. The DNA for the CDR3 is TGTGCCAGCAGCCGGACTGGGACGAACACCGGGGAGCTGTTTTTT. Protein product: CASSRTGTNTGELFF.

V usage is TRBV9 and J usage is TRBJ2-1; D may be TRBD1 (5 bases). V lost 0 bases, J lost 4 bases, and 14 bases lay in between. The CDR3 covers 16 residues. CDR1 SGDLS and CDR2 YYNGEE come from the germline V gene. The CDR3 spells CASSVGGHALYNEQFF. CDR3 sequence (DNA): TGTGCCAGCAGCGTAGGCGGACATGCGTTATACAATGAGCAGTTCTTC.

This clone was found a few times. This rearrangement joins TRBV15 to TRBJ1-2; D gene unclear. CDR3 size: 13 residues. With 6 bases removed from V and 3 bases from J, the gap between germline ends came to 11 bases. CDR1 is LNHNV, CDR2 YYDKDF, per germline (reference sequence). The CDR3 sequence is CATSSHGYYGYTF. CDR3 sequence (DNA): TGTGCCACCAGTAGTCACGGGTACTATGGCTACACCTTC. Looking up the rest from reference TRBV15 and TRBJ1-2 gives the full variable domain: DAMVIQNPRYQVTQFGKPVTLSCSQTLNHNVMYWYQQKSSQAPKLLFHYYDKDFNNEADTPDNFQSRRPNTSFCFLDIRSPGLGDTAMYLCATSSHGYYGYTFGSGTRLTVV.